The next 22 T cell receptor beta chains were all read from a single sample in a study of blood T cell repertoires in COVID-19. TCRdb's copy holds only in-frame clones and misses some; the assay was immunoSEQ multiplex PCR. The sample contains tens of thousands of clones, roughly 89% of which appear only once. The sample comprised peripheral blood. The source is a woman between 45 and 65 years old in a cohort sampled during active COVID-19.

This chain joins TRBV18 and TRBJ1-2, with 8 bases lining up with TRBD1. The V and J ends lost 6 bases and 4 bases, in that order; junction bases with no gene match: 13. The CDR3 has 16 residues. The V gene's germline CDR1 is KGHSH and CDR2 LQKENI. The CDR3 DNA is TGTGCCAGCTCCCACATTGAAATAGACAGGGGCTATGGCTACACCTTC. Translating gives CASSHIEIDRGYGYTF.

The V gene is TRBV7-9, the J gene TRBJ1-1, with a weak D call TRBD1 (5 bases). The V gene lost 5 bases and the J gene lost 6 bases, with 22 bases spanning the gap. Germline V lookup: CDR1 SEHNR, CDR2 FQNEAQ (reference sequence). This CDR3 comprises 16 residues. The CDR3 nucleotides are TGTGCCAGCAGCATCCAAGGAAGTTGGGGCGAATCTGAAGCTTTCTTT. Its protein is CASSIQGSWGESEAFF. The full variable domain, rest sourced from reference TRBV7-9 and TRBJ1-1, is DTGVSQNPRHKITKRGQNVTFRCDPISEHNRLYWYRQTLGQGPEFLTYFQNEAQLEKSRLLSDRFSAERPKGSFSTLEIQRTEQGDSAMYLCASSIQGSWGESEAFFGQGTRLTVV.

The V gene is TRBV7-9, the J gene TRBJ1-4; 8 bases map to TRBD1. The CDR3 spans 18 residues. Germline V gene lookup returns CDR1 SEHNR and CDR2 FQNEAQ (reference sequence). The V and J ends lost 4 bases and 13 bases, in that order; junction bases with no gene match: 23. CDR3 bases: TGTGCCAGCAGCTCCAACCCGGAACAGGGGGGGTATAAGAAACGACTGTTTTTT. This translates into CASSSNPEQGGYKKRLFF.

V is TRBV28 and J is TRBJ2-7, with TRBD2 matching 13 bases. After removal of 4 bases from V and 8 bases from J, the junction contained 8 bases not matched to a gene. Germline V gene sequence: CDR1 MDHEN, CDR2 SYDVKM. The CDR3 is 15 amino acids. CDR3 sequence (DNA): TGTGCCAGCAGTTCGGGACTAGCGGGACCTTCGAAGCAGTACTTC. Translating it yields CASSSGLAGPSKQYF.

The CDR3: CASSLGGGASNEQFF. For the CDR3, the DNA is TGCGCCAGCAGCTTGGGTGGGGGGGCCAGCAATGAGCAGTTCTTC. The rearrangement joins TRBV5-1 to TRBJ2-1; D may be TRBD2 (7 bases). Between the trimmed V and J ends, which lost 0 bases and 6 bases, there was a span of 13 bases. The CDR3 runs 15 residues. Germline loops: CDR1 SGHRS, CDR2 YFSETQ.

The V gene is TRBV14, the J gene TRBJ1-4; TRBD1 agrees at 8 bases. The CDR3 extends over 14 amino acids. V trimming: 4 bases; J trimming: 7 bases; junction bases outside the gene matches: 5. Germline V gene sequence: CDR1 SGHDN, CDR2 FVKESK. DNA of the CDR3: TGTGCCAGCAGCCCCCGGACAGGGCTTGAAAAACTGTTTTTT. Translated: CASSPRTGLEKLFF.

The gene calls are TRBV5-6 and TRBJ1-5; no clear D. The germline V gene has CDR1 SGHDT and CDR2 YYEEEE. The CDR3 sequence is 14 residues long. Trimming took 0 bases from V and 1 from J, leaving 5 bases between them. CDR3 residues: CASSLGQSNQPQHF. The CDR3 DNA reads TGTGCCAGCAGCTTGGGCCAGAGCAATCAGCCCCAGCATTTT.

The rearrangement joins TRBV9 to TRBJ2-5, with a tentative D call TRBD2 (5 bases). Germline CDR1 is SGDLS and CDR2 is YYNGEE. The CDR3 runs to 15 residues. V shed 0 bases and J shed 5 bases, with 14 bases lying between them. CDR3 amino acids: CASSVVEGVGETQYF. In nucleotides, the CDR3 is TGTGCCAGCAGCGTAGTTGAGGGAGTAGGGGAGACCCAGTACTTC.

DNA for the CDR3: TGTGCCAGCAGCGTAGTGACAGTGAACACTGAAGCTTTCTTT. It encodes CASSVVTVNTEAFF. The chain is built from TRBV9 and TRBJ1-1; possibly TRBD1 for D (5 bases). The CDR3 is made up of 14 amino acids. Looked up from germline, CDR1 is SGDLS and CDR2 is YYNGEE. Trimming removed 0 bases at V and 0 bases at J, with 6 bases between.

CDR3: CASDRGNTEAFF. The DNA for the CDR3 is TGTGCCTCGGACAGGGGGAACACTGAAGCTTTCTTT. The rearrangement uses TRBV30 and TRBJ1-1; 9 bases agree with TRBD1. The CDR3 has 12 residues. Germline V gene lookup returns CDR1 GTSNPN and CDR2 SVGIG (reference sequence). After removal of 7 bases from V and 1 base from J, the junction contained 1 base not matched to a gene.

By sample fraction, this clone is medium-sized. The V call is TRBV19, the J call TRBJ1-4, with D tentatively TRBD1 (6 bases). V lost 5 bases and J lost 10, with 20 bases in between. The CDR3 covers 15 residues. Looked up from germline, CDR1 is LNHDA and CDR2 is SQIVND (reference sequence). CDR3 nucleotide sequence: TGTGCCAGTAGTGACCATACAGGGATGGCCGGAAAACTGTTTTTT. This gives the protein CASSDHTGMAGKLFF.

The chain is built from TRBV4-1 and TRBJ2-7; TRBD2 agrees at 9 bases. CDR1 MGHRA and CDR2 YSYEKL come from the germline V gene. The CDR3 is 15 residues long. V dropped 2 bases and J dropped 3; count of bases not matched to a gene: 5. The CDR3 sequence: CASSQFSGGLYEQYF. CDR3 DNA: TGCGCCAGCAGCCAATTTAGCGGGGGACTCTACGAGCAGTACTTC.

This clone was recorded only once. This chain uses TRBV11-2 with TRBJ1-6, with a weak D call TRBD1 (5 bases). The CDR3 is made up of 14 amino acids. V lost 4 bases to trimming and J lost 9 bases, with 13 bases between them. The V gene's germline CDR1 is SGHAT and CDR2 FQNNGV. This CDR3 reads CASSSTGGGSPLHF. The CDR3 nucleotides are TGTGCCAGCAGCTCCACAGGCGGCGGTTCACCCCTCCACTTT.

The CDR3 DNA follows: TGTGCCAGCAGCTTGAGACTAGCCAGGGCAGATACGCAGTATTTT. The encoded protein is CASSLRLARADTQYF. The gene calls are TRBV5-4 and TRBJ2-3; 7 positions agree with TRBD2. Germline V gives CDR1 SGHNT, CDR2 YYREEE (reference sequence). J lost 4 bases, V lost 1 base, and 6 bases had no gene match. The length of the CDR3 is 15 residues.

The chain links TRBV11-3 to TRBJ1-5; D is uncertain. V was clipped by 5 bases and J by 5 bases, with 10 bases between them. CDR1 and CDR2 (germline): SGHNT, YENEEA. The CDR3 covers 13 residues. CDR3 DNA sequence: TGTGCCAGCAGCGCGGGTGTGGATCAGCCCCAGCATTTT. It specifies CASSAGVDQPQHF.

The chain employs TRBV7-9 and TRBJ2-3; 9 bases agree with TRBD2. This CDR3 contains 19 residues. Trimming removed 5 bases from V and 2 bases from J; junction bases left unmatched: 17. Germline assignment: CDR1 SEHNR and CDR2 FQNEAQ (reference sequence). The CDR3 loop is CASSRSIKAGGPYTDTQYF. The CDR3 DNA is TGTGCCAGCAGCCGTAGCATAAAAGCGGGAGGCCCCTACACAGATACGCAGTATTTT.

The chain is built from TRBV30 and TRBJ1-1; D not resolved. Germline values: CDR1 GTSNPN, CDR2 SVGIG (reference sequence). The CDR3 runs to 14 residues. V was pared by 2 bases and J by 4 bases, with 14 bases between. CDR3 residues: CAWSRTVGATEAFF. CDR3 in DNA: TGTGCCTGGAGTCGGACGGTGGGAGCCACTGAAGCTTTCTTT.

V is TRBV28 and J is TRBJ1-2; D not certain. The V end lost 4 bases, the J end lost 0 bases, and 6 bases lay between the germline ends. Germline CDR1 MDHEN, CDR2 SYDVKM. This CDR3 region has 13 residues. CDR3 region: CASSSGTNYGYTF. CDR3 nucleotides: TGTGCCAGCAGTTCCGGGACTAACTATGGCTACACCTTC.

V and J are TRBV12-3 or TRBV12-4 and TRBJ2-3, with D maybe TRBD2 (6 bases). There are 13 residues in the CDR3. V lost 4 bases, J lost 4 bases, and 9 bases lay in between. The CDR3 region has the DNA TGTGCCAGCAGTTGGAGGGACGCAGATACGCAGTATTTT. Amino acids: CASSWRDADTQYF.

The rearrangement joins TRBV19 to TRBJ1-2, with TRBD1 matching 7 bases. Germline-derived CDR1 and CDR2 are LNHDA and SQIVND (reference sequence). V shed 5 bases, J shed 9 bases, and the junction held 15 bases outside the gene matches. This CDR3 contains 15 residues. CDR3 in DNA: TGTGCCAGTAGTCCCCCCGGCGGGACAGTGGTTAGCTACACCTTC. Its translation: CASSPPGGTVVSYTF.

J is TRBJ2-1 and V is TRBV6-5; D is perhaps TRBD1 (6 bases). Trimming stripped 6 bases from V and 3 bases from J, with 9 bases between. Germline V gives CDR1 MNHEY, CDR2 SVGAGI. The CDR3 extends over 13 amino acids. CDR3 protein: CASRLTGYNEQFF. In nucleotides, the CDR3 is TGTGCCAGCAGACTGACAGGCTACAATGAGCAGTTCTTC.

This chain connects TRBV11-3 to TRBJ2-7; the match to TRBD1 covers 9 bases. Germline V lookup: CDR1 SGHNT, CDR2 YENEEA. Germline trimming cut 6 bases from V and 5 bases from J; bases unmatched to any gene: 8. The CDR3 sequence is 14 residues long. This CDR3 reads CASRRGQGRNEQYF. The CDR3 DNA reads as TGTGCCAGCAGACGGGGACAGGGTCGGAACGAGCAGTACTTC.